This paragraph reports one TCR beta chain. Thymic samples were excised during corrective heart operations. Only in-frame clones appear in the TCRdb table, and some are missing; sequencing was by immunoSEQ multiplex PCR. The profile shows 60,000 to 75,000 clones, 85% to 95% of them singletons. The sample belongs to a study of human thymus T cells. The V end lost 5 bases, the J end lost 7 bases, and 26 bases lay between the germline ends. The CDR3 spans 17 residues. In germline, CDR1 is SEHNR, CDR2 FQNEAQ (reference sequence). The receptor comes from a girl in the first two years of life with a congenital heart defect but otherwise immunologically healthy. The source material was thymus tissue. The V and J genes are TRBV7-9 and TRBJ2-5; D may be TRBD1 or TRBD2 (6 bases each). The CDR3 here is CASSGGMPGHPDGTQYF. The CDR3, as DNA: TGTGCCAGCAGCGGGGGGATGCCGGGACACCCCGATGGGACCCAGTACTTC.